The source of this T cell receptor beta chain is a study of identical twins (dated by TCRdb to the mid-2010s). Some background on the complete study: TCR alpha and beta repertoires from monozygotic twins, unrelated adults of various ages and cord blood were deep-sequenced to test whether fetal clonotypes persist. To rule out contamination, the twin experiments were replicated at different times with different library preparation protocols.

CDR1 is given as SGHTA and CDR2 as FQGNSA, both from the germline V gene. V is clipped by 6 bases and J by 6 bases, and the sequence between their germline boundaries is 15 bases long. From the cysteine through the phenylalanine, the CDR3 covers 14 amino acids. CDR3 DNA only is kept here, 42 bases in frame from base 1. For this clonotype: There is no known antigen for this receptor. No per-base quality is available; no much larger clone lies one base away.

Only healthy Caucasian donors were included. Three pairs of female monozygotic twins, all aged roughly 18 to 30 years, made up the twin cohort. RNA for TCR libraries was isolated from peripheral blood mononuclear cells. Receptor amplification or capture employed 5' RACE. The instrument was an Illumina HiSeq 2000. A universal primer binding site was introduced by template switching, and a unique molecular identifier was present in the final cDNA, enabling accurate counting of TCR cDNA molecules. First-strand cDNA for TCR alpha and beta chains was synthesized from specific primers in the conserved constant-segment region. To control for contamination, every cDNA library was double barcoded, receiving both a SMART-Mk sample barcode and Illumina barcodes. TruSeq adapter sequences along with Illumina sample barcodes were introduced in two successive PCR steps. Sequencing of the TCR alpha and beta cDNA libraries was done on the Illumina HiSeq platform using custom primers. The paper's data handling went like this. Raw reads were processed with MiGEC to extract unique molecular identifiers, and MiXCR was used to determine CDR3 positions. Recombination models were inferred per individual with the repgenHMM and IGoR tools using an EM algorithm. Shared clonotype analysis was performed with the tcR package in R, normalizing sharing by the product of cloneset sizes. To study raw recombination free of thymic and clonal selection effects, out-of-frame nonproductive sequences were analyzed. The public reads were quality trimmed at Q25 with fastp and then assembled into clones with MiXCR by TCRdb, keeping productive beta chains. Rows with one shared CDR3 protein collapse into an entry with the most common genes and DNA. The V and J calls were not made by the authors but by TCRdb's processing. Within this sample are about 690,000 distinct CDR3 sequences, with approximately 22% of them counted one time only. 4% to 5.5% of the sample is held by the ten biggest clonotypes.

General conclusions and limits of the study: Fewer insertions were carried by abundant cord blood beta clonotypes; a weaker similar trend was observed in young adult naive repertoires, while no such trend was observed in memory repertoires. Invariant T cells such as MAIT and iNKT could partly confound zero-insertion analyses, though diverse VJ usage argued against this for most clonotypes. Because the same donors could not be followed over many years, conclusions were based on cross-sectional statistical analysis. Compared with coincidental sharing between unrelated individuals, out-of-frame TCR alpha sequences shared between twins showed an excess of sequences with low generation probability. Excess twin sharing in beta out-of-frame sequences was weaker because fewer shared sequences lowered the signal-to-noise ratio. In monozygotic twins, out-of-frame TCR alpha sharing was systematically underestimated by recombination models, although the models agreed with sharing between unrelated individuals.

These data also featured in a second study, about T cells expressing NK-cell markers. Drawing on the second study: In sorted CD3+CD56+NKG2C+, CD3+CD56+NKG2C- and CD3+CD56-NKG2C+ T-cell subsets from about eight donors, TCR beta-chain repertoires were profiled. Seven of the eight sequenced donors were HCMV-seropositive and one was HCMV-seronegative. In several experiments an anti-gammadeltaTCR antibody was added to restrict sorting to alphabetaTCR-expressing T cells. In six donors, the dominant CD3+CD56+NKG2C+ clonotypes were found to rank among the top 10 CD8+ clonotypes and to make up 1.0-7.0% of CD8+ T cells. Those dominant clonotypes were again the most abundant among CD3+CD56-NKG2C+ cells in four donors, at about 25-65%. It remained unclear whether the expanded NKG2C-expressing T cell clones were specific for HCMV antigens. The study sequenced eight donors, all healthy volunteers chosen at random: three men and five women. A commercial ELISA kit detecting HCMV-specific IgG in serum was used to determine HCMV serostatus. For a handful of donors, unsorted PBMC were also used to sequence bulk peripheral blood T-cell repertoires. MIGEC was used to demultiplex reads and group reads by UMI, and MiTCR was used to assemble and quantify clonotypes. To exclude erroneous sequences, only TCR cDNA sequences supported by at least two reads were retained. The tcR package was used for downstream repertoire analysis, with clonotypes matched between fractions based on CDR3 nucleotide sequence plus V segment. VDJmatch was used to annotate antigen specificity against VDJdb, with one amino acid substitution in CDR3 allowed.

The chain uses TRBV7-2 and TRBJ2-1; the D gene is perhaps TRBD1, from 6 matching bases. The origin of this receptor is a woman younger than 35 in good health. The sequenced sample consisted of PBMCs. The nucleotides are TGTGCCAGCAGATCCCAAGACAGGCCCAATGAGCAGTTCTTC. Translation gives CASRSQDRPNEQFF.